These T cell receptor beta chains were read from a single sample in a study of long-term antiretroviral therapy in people with HIV. Using immunoSEQ multiplex PCR, the repertoire was profiled, and TCRdb retains in-frame clones only, with some absent. The sample consists of just over 35,000 clones, over 90% of them appearing once. This sample comprised unsorted PBMCs, obtained 4.1 years after starting antiretroviral therapy. The receptors come from a woman aged 50 to 60 with HIV. Each CDR3 is given with its conserved first and last residue. D genes are given only for firm matches. Expanded clones are given a class, and other clones once, few, many or no size at all.

CDR3nt,CDR3aa,abundance,d_gene,len,v_gene,j_gene
TGTGCCAGCAGCGCCGATGAGGGAGTAGGATCACCCCTCCACTTT,CASSADEGVGSPLHF,.,.,15,TRBV7-2,TRBJ1-6
TGCGCCAGCAGCAAGAACCGGGACAGGGAGGTTGGCTACACCTTC,CASSKNRDREVGYTF,.,TRBD1,15,TRBV10-2,TRBJ1-2
TGTGCCAGCAGTTCCCCGTCAGCAGGAAAAAACATTCAGTACTTC,CASSSPSAGKNIQYF,.,.,15,TRBV28,TRBJ2-4
TGCAGCGTTGAAGAGGTAGCTGAGCAGTTCTTC,CSVEEVAEQFF,.,.,11,TRBV29-1,TRBJ2-1
TGTGCCAGCAGTTACCCACCTCAGGTCCAAGAGACCCAGTACTTC,CASSYPPQVQETQYF,.,.,15,TRBV27,TRBJ2-5
TGTGCCAGCAGTGAGAGGGGTCGTACCTACGAGCAGTACTTC,CASSERGRTYEQYF,.,.,14,TRBV2,TRBJ2-7
TGTGCCAGCAGCTGGGGATTCCATGGTGGGGAGCTGTTTTTT,CASSWGFHGGELFF,.,.,14,TRBV5-6,TRBJ2-2
TGTGCCAGCAGTACTAGCATCACCTACGAGCAGTACTTC,CASSTSITYEQYF,.,.,13,TRBV7-2,TRBJ2-7
TGTGCCAGCAGCTCCTCTGGAGGGAGCGGATACGAGCAGTACTTC,CASSSSGGSGYEQYF,.,.,15,TRBV7-3,TRBJ2-7
TGTGCCAGCAGCTCGGATTCGGGGGCTACCTACGAGCAGTACTTC,CASSSDSGATYEQYF,.,.,15,TRBV5-4,TRBJ2-7
TGTGCCTGGACGACCGGTGGGAGCAATCAGCCCCAGCATTTT,CAWTTGGSNQPQHF,once,.,14,TRBV30,TRBJ1-5
TGTGCCAGCAGCTTGGCGGGGGTCTCTGGAAACACCATATATTTT,CASSLAGVSGNTIYF,.,.,15,TRBV5-5,TRBJ1-3
TGTGCCAGCAGCGAAGCGGGGAATGAGCAGTTCTTC,CASSEAGNEQFF,.,TRBD2,12,TRBV7-3,TRBJ2-1
TGTGCCAGCAGCCCGACAGGGGAGAGAGGAGCTTTCTTT,CASSPTGERGAFF,.,TRBD1,13,TRBV6-5,TRBJ1-1
TGCGCCAGCAGCCCGACAGGGGGCTCACCCCTCCACTTT,CASSPTGGSPLHF,.,TRBD1,13,TRBV4-1,TRBJ1-6
TGTGCCAGCAGCCGCGGAGGGGGGAATAACAATGAGCAGTTCTTC,CASSRGGGNNNEQFF,.,.,15,TRBV7-3,TRBJ2-1
TGTGCCAGCACCATTGGACAGGGGAACACTGAAGCTTTCTTT,CASTIGQGNTEAFF,.,TRBD1,14,TRBV2,TRBJ1-1
TGTGCCAGCAGCCTACCCTACAAGGAAGGGGGTAACACCATATATTTT,CASSLPYKEGGNTIYF,.,.,16,TRBV7-9,TRBJ1-3
TGTGCCAGCAGCCAAGATTTTACCGCTGAAGCTTTCTTT,CASSQDFTAEAFF,.,.,13,TRBV4-2,TRBJ1-1
TGTGCCAGTAGTATGGGCCAGCCGGCTAAGTTCTTC,CASSMGQPAKFF,.,.,12,TRBV19,TRBJ2-1
TGCGCCAGCAGCTTGTGGGCGGGGAAGGACACCGGGGAGCTGTTTTTT,CASSLWAGKDTGELFF,.,.,16,TRBV5-1,TRBJ2-2
TGTGCCAGCTCCCAGGGGTCCCTCTCCTACGAGCAGTACTTC,CASSQGSLSYEQYF,.,.,14,TRBV18,TRBJ2-7
TGTGCCAGCAGTTTATTAGGGACCTCTGGCTACACCTTC,CASSLLGTSGYTF,.,.,13,TRBV27,TRBJ1-2
TGTGCCAGCAGTTCCAATCAGGGTAGGAATTCACCCCTCCACTTT,CASSSNQGRNSPLHF,.,.,15,TRBV6-5,TRBJ1-6
TGTGCCAGCAGCGGGAGTCAGCCCCAGCATTTT,CASSGSQPQHF,.,.,11,TRBV2,TRBJ1-5
TGTGCCAGCAGCTTAGAAAGGGCGAGCGGGGGGGCCGGTGAGACCCAGTACTTC,CASSLERASGGAGETQYF,.,TRBD2,18,TRBV7-6,TRBJ2-5
TGTGCCAGCAGCTTGGCGGGAGCGAACACCGGGGAGCTGTTTTTT,CASSLAGANTGELFF,.,.,15,TRBV5-8,TRBJ2-2
TGTGCCAGCAGTGAAGCGCTTCTACTAGCGGGTTTTAAACAGTATTTT,CASSEALLLAGFKQYF,once,TRBD2,16,TRBV2,TRBJ2-3
TGTGCCAGCAGTTACGCCGGACCGGAGTCGGGAAACACCATATATTTT,CASSYAGPESGNTIYF,.,.,16,TRBV6-5,TRBJ1-3
TGTGCCAGCAGCCCCTTAACAGGGGCTGGCACCGGGGAGCTGTTTTTT,CASSPLTGAGTGELFF,.,TRBD1,16,TRBV9,TRBJ2-2
TGTGCTATATCCACCGGGACACCTTACGAGCAGTACTTC,CAISTGTPYEQYF,once,.,13,TRBV30,TRBJ2-7
TGCAGCGTTGGCCGGGGATTAACGCTCCCTGGAAACACCATATATTTT,CSVGRGLTLPGNTIYF,.,.,16,TRBV29-1,TRBJ1-3
TGTGCCAGCTCACCCTTGGCCAGGCCCGATCTCTATGGCTACACCTTC,CASSPLARPDLYGYTF,.,.,16,TRBV18,TRBJ1-2
TGCGCCAGCAGCCCTGGACTAGCGGGGGGCGACACAGATACGCAGTATTTT,CASSPGLAGGDTDTQYF,.,TRBD2,17,TRBV4-3,TRBJ2-3
TGTGCCAGCAGGGGGGAGGGGGGCACGGGGAACTATGGCTACACCTTC,CASRGEGGTGNYGYTF,.,.,16,TRBV6-6,TRBJ1-2
TGTGCCATCAGTGAGTACCTAGGGTCGAACACTGAAGCTTTCTTT,CAISEYLGSNTEAFF,.,.,15,TRBV10-3,TRBJ1-1
TGTGCCAGCAGTAAACTAGCGGGGGGGACAGATACGCAGTATTTT,CASSKLAGGTDTQYF,.,TRBD2,15,TRBV7-3,TRBJ2-3
TGTGCCAGTAGTTCCCGACAGGCCCATGGCTACACCTTC,CASSSRQAHGYTF,.,.,13,TRBV19,TRBJ1-2
TGTGCCAGTAGTTCCGGGACAGCGGTTTCTGGAAACACCATATATTTT,CASSSGTAVSGNTIYF,.,TRBD1,16,TRBV19,TRBJ1-3
TGTGCCAGCAGCTTCCTGACAGCCCGCACAGATACGCAGTATTTT,CASSFLTARTDTQYF,.,.,15,TRBV7-2,TRBJ2-3
TGCGCCAGCAGCTTGGCAGGGGTAGGGGGCTACACCTTC,CASSLAGVGGYTF,.,.,13,TRBV5-1,TRBJ1-2
TGTGCCTGGACCCGGAGCTCCTACAATGAGCAGTTCTTC,CAWTRSSYNEQFF,.,.,13,TRBV30,TRBJ2-1
TGTGCCTGGAGTGACTTGGTCAGTTACACTGAAGCTTTCTTT,CAWSDLVSYTEAFF,.,.,14,TRBV30,TRBJ1-1
TGTGCCAGCAGGCAGAACAGGGGTAGCCCGACCCAGTACTTC,CASRQNRGSPTQYF,.,TRBD1,14,TRBV6-5,TRBJ2-5
TGTGCCAGCAGCTTTATTTACGCAGGGGAACCTGAAGCTTTCTTT,CASSFIYAGEPEAFF,.,.,15,TRBV5-6,TRBJ1-1
TGTGCCAGCTCACTCGACAGGGCCGCAACTAATGAAAAACTGTTTTTT,CASSLDRAATNEKLFF,once,TRBD1,16,TRBV18,TRBJ1-4
TGTGCCGCACACTGGGAGGATAACTATGGCTACACCTTC,CAAHWEDNYGYTF,.,.,13,TRBV6-5,TRBJ1-2
TGTGCCAGCAGTGACGCGGGGACAGATACGCAGTATTTT,CASSDAGTDTQYF,.,.,13,TRBV6-4,TRBJ2-3
TGTGCCAGCAGTACGGGCCTGCAGGGAATCTATGGCTACACCTTC,CASSTGLQGIYGYTF,.,.,15,TRBV6-6,TRBJ1-2
TGTGCCAGCAGCTTATCGGCAGGCAAGAACACTGAAGCTTTCTTT,CASSLSAGKNTEAFF,.,.,15,TRBV7-8,TRBJ1-1
TGCGCCAGCAGCCAACTCGGCGGGGAGTCACCCCTCCACTTT,CASSQLGGESPLHF,.,.,14,TRBV4-1,TRBJ1-6
TGTGCCAGCAGCTCGAGACTAGCGGGGAGCTACGAGCAGTACTTC,CASSSRLAGSYEQYF,once,TRBD2,15,TRBV7-2,TRBJ2-7